Presented here are 11 T cell receptor beta chains from one specimen sequenced in a study of T cell repertoires in cytomegalovirus infection. TCRdb called the reads again in MiXCR, with one record for every CDR3 protein. The sample holds approximately 910,000 distinct CDR3 sequences, approximately 30% seen once. These receptors' antigens are unknown. The sample in question was cultured CD8+ T cells from PBMCs, obtained from culture after CMV antigen stimulation. The receptor source for this set is a human donor in good health (CMV status not recorded). Some clones in this sample may be carry-over from other donors' samples.

This clonotype was seen ten or more times. The J gene is TRBJ2-1, the V gene TRBV4-1, with TRBD2 identical over 10 bases. Losses at the gene ends were 3 bases for V and 5 bases for J; bases not matched to a gene: 7. The CDR3 has 16 amino acids. CDR1 MGHRA and CDR2 YSYEKL come from the germline V gene. CDR3 nucleotide sequence: TGCGCCAGCAGCCACACCCTTAGCGGGGGGAACAATGAGCAGTTCTTC. Its translation is CASSHTLSGGNNEQFF.

In this sample, this clonotype turned up many times. The chain combines TRBV7-6 with TRBJ2-7; tentative D call: TRBD2 (5 bases). The CDR3 covers 13 residues. CDR1 is SGHVS and CDR2 is FNYEAQ in the germline V gene. The germline V and J ends were trimmed by 5 bases and 4 bases, with 12 bases remaining between them. CDR3: CASSAFGEYEQYF. In nucleotides, the CDR3 is TGTGCCAGCAGCGCGTTTGGGGAGTACGAGCAGTACTTC. The variable domain in full, with the rest retrieved from reference TRBV7-6 and TRBJ2-7, is GAGVSQSPRYKVTKRGQDVALRCDPISGHVSLYWYRQALGQGPEFLTYFNYEAQQDKSGLPNDRFSAERPEGSISTLTIQRTEQRDSAMYRCASSAFGEYEQYFGPGTRLTVT.

This clonotype was found a few times. The CDR3 sequence: CASGGTGTLTDTQYF. As DNA, the CDR3 is TGTGCCAGCGGGGGGACAGGTACACTCACAGATACGCAGTATTTT. V gene TRBV28 combines with J gene TRBJ2-3; 8 positions agree with TRBD1. Trimming took 8 bases from V and 2 from J; bases not matched to a gene: 9. The germline CDR1 and CDR2 sequences are MDHEN and SYDVKM. CDR3 length equals 15 residues.

This clonotype was counted many times. The chain has TRBV7-9 and TRBJ2-1; no firm D call. The CDR3 sequence is 14 residues long. The V end lost 5 bases, the J end lost 6 bases, and 14 bases lay between the germline ends. Germline lookup yields CDR1 SEHNR and CDR2 FQNEAQ (reference sequence). The CDR3 nucleotides read TGTGCCAGCAGCCTCCCGACGACCCCCAATGAGCAGTTCTTC. As protein: CASSLPTTPNEQFF.

Notes on this clonotype: One end of the junction varies from germline; a read error may be responsible. This chain connects TRBV7-3 to TRBJ1-4; 7 bases align to TRBD1. CDR3 size: 14 residues. Germline V CDR1 and CDR2: SGHTA, FQGTGA. CDR3 sequence: CASSLDRVSEKLLF. The CDR3 nucleotides read TGTGCCAGCAGCCTAGACAGGGTGTCGGAAAAACTGCTTTTT.

The chain combines TRBV6-2 or TRBV6-3 with TRBJ2-7, with no clear D. The ends were cut back, 5 bases at V and 5 bases at J, with 10 bases in the middle. Germline V gene sequence: CDR1 MNHEY, CDR2 SVGEGT. There are 12 residues in the CDR3. The CDR3 DNA reads as TGTGCCAGCAGTCCCGTTCCCCACGAGCAGTACTTC. The encoded protein is CASSPVPHEQYF.

In DNA form, the CDR3 reads TGTGCCAGCAGCGGGGCTTCAGGGGGGAGTGAAAAACTGTTTTTT. Translating it yields CASSGASGGSEKLFF. The chain has TRBV7-4 and TRBJ1-4; 7 bases line up with TRBD1. Germline V lookup: CDR1 SGHVT, CDR2 SQSDAQ. This CDR3 comprises 15 residues. Trimming cost V 5 bases and J 7 bases; bases outside gene matches: 10.

This clonotype has ten or more counts. This chain uses TRBV12-3 or TRBV12-4 with TRBJ2-1, with 8 bases lining up with TRBD1. Trimming cost V 0 bases and J 3 bases; bases outside gene matches: 7. The CDR3 consists of 17 residues. The CDR3 spells CASSLALGQGYYNEQFF. DNA of the CDR3: TGTGCCAGCAGTTTAGCGCTCGGACAGGGTTACTACAATGAGCAGTTCTTC.

This clonotype was picked up many times. The genes are TRBV19 and TRBJ1-2; D uncertain. Trimming shortened V by 3 bases and J by 3 bases, and 8 bases separated the two germline ends. Germline lookup yields CDR1 LNHDA and CDR2 SQIVND (reference sequence). There are 13 residues in the CDR3. CDR3 nucleotides: TGTGCCAGTAGTATTTCGGCATACTATGGCTACACCTTC. Translating it yields CASSISAYYGYTF. The full variable domain, in which reference TRBV19 and TRBJ1-2 provide the parts outside the CDR3, is DGGITQSPKYLFRKEGQNVTLSCEQNLNHDAMYWYRQDPGQGLRLIYYSQIVNDFQKGDIAEGYSVSREKKESFPLTVTSAQKNPTAFYLCASSISAYYGYTFGSGTRLTVV.

V and J are TRBV6-2 or TRBV6-3 and TRBJ2-7; D may match TRBD1 or TRBD2 (5 bases each). CDR1 and CDR2 (germline): MNHEY, SVGEGT. The CDR3 is 14 residues long. V lost 5 bases, J lost 2 bases, and 13 bases lay in between. The CDR3 nucleotides read TGTGCCAGCAGTCCCATCGGGACGGCCTACGAGCAGTACGTC. This codes for CASSPIGTAYEQYV.

This chain joins TRBV12-3 or TRBV12-4 and TRBJ2-5; TRBD1 might be the D (5 bases). CDR3 length: 13 amino acids. V lost 8 bases and J 2 bases, leaving 12 bases between the germline ends. The CDR3 DNA reads as TGTGCCAGCGGGGCCCGGGTTCAAGAGACCCAGTACTTC. Its protein product is CASGARVQETQYF.